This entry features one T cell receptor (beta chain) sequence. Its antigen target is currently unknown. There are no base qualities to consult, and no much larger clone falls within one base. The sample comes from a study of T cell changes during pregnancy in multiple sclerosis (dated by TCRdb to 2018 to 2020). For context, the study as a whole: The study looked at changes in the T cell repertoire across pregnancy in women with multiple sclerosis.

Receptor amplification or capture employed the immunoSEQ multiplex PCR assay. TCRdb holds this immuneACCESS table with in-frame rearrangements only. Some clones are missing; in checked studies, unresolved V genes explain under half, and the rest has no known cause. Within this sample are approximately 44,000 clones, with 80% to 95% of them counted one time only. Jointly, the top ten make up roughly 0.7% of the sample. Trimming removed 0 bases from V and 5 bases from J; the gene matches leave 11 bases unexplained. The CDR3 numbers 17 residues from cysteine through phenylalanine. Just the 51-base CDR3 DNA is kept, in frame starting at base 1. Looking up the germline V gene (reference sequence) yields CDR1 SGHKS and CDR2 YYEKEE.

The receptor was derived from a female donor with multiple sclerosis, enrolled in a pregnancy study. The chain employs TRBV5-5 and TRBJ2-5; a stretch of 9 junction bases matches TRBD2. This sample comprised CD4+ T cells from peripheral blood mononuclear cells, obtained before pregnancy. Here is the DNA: TGTGCCAGCAGCTTGGGCGCCGGCGGGGGGGGCCGGGAGACCCAGTACTTC. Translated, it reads CASSLGAGGGGRETQYF.